Below are 10 T cell receptor beta chains sequenced from a single sample in a study of human CD8 memory T cell subsets. UMI-labeled 5' RACE was used, and it produced the TCR beta libraries. TCRdb reanalyzed the 5' RACE reads, giving one entry per CDR3 protein sequence and no DNA. The sample table includes 17,000 or so distinct CDR3 sequences. Sequenced sample: CD8+ stem-like memory T cells (TSCM and TCM) sorted from PBMCs. The subset is: stem-like memory CD8 T cells (TSTEM), CCR7+ PD-1- TIGIT-. The source is a human donor in good health.

The CDR3: CASNINRDTEAFF. The chain links TRBV6-5 to TRBJ1-1. The CDR3 spans 13 residues. Germline values: CDR1 MNHEY, CDR2 SVGAGI.

This chain connects TRBV7-6 to TRBJ2-2. CDR3 size: 13 residues. Germline loops: CDR1 SGHVS, CDR2 FNYEAQ. CDR3 amino acids: CASSLTNTGELFF.

The chain carries TRBV7-9 and TRBJ2-3; checking the TCRdb D call of TRBD2 is not possible without DNA. The germline CDR1 and CDR2 sequences are SEHNR and FQNEAQ (reference sequence). The CDR3 has 18 amino acids. The CDR3: CASSSLIISGSSTDTQYF.

The genes are TRBV29-1 and TRBJ1-1; TCRdb reports TRBD1, a call that lacks DNA to check it against. This CDR3 spans 13 amino acids. Germline CDR1 reads SQVTM; CDR2 reads ANQGSEA. CDR3 amino acids: CSVVIRGHTEAFF.

CDR3 residues: CASSLFAGDYSGNTIYF. The chain uses TRBV27 and TRBJ1-3. The CDR3 spans 17 residues. Germline assignment: CDR1 MNHEY and CDR2 SMNVEV (reference sequence).

The chain has TRBV3-1 and TRBJ2-3; TCRdb calls TRBD1, which cannot be checked without DNA. The length of the CDR3 is 15 residues. The germline V gene has CDR1 LGHDT and CDR2 YNNKEL (reference sequence). The CDR3 is CASSQSTGVTDTQYF.

This chain links TRBV28 with TRBJ1-1; TCRdb returns TRBD1, unconfirmable since there is no DNA. Germline V CDR1 and CDR2: MDHEN, SYDVKM. There are 17 residues in the CDR3. The CDR3 region is CASSPGWQGNMNTEAFF.

This chain connects TRBV14 to TRBJ1-1. Germline V gene lookup returns CDR1 SGHDN and CDR2 FVKESK. The CDR3 runs to 12 residues. The CDR3 region is CASSLLNTEAFF.

This rearrangement joins TRBV6-2 or TRBV6-3 to TRBJ2-2; absent DNA, TCRdb's TRBD1 call cannot be checked. CDR3 length: 19 amino acids. Germline V gives CDR1 MNHEY, CDR2 SVGEGT. The CDR3 region is CASSGEAYGTGGPTGELFF.

The V and J genes are TRBV25-1 and TRBJ1-2; TCRdb selects TRBD1, and the lack of DNA leaves this call unchecked. The germline V gene has CDR1 MGHDK and CDR2 SYGVNS. The CDR3 runs 14 residues. CDR3: CASTPTGQVYGYTF.